This is a list of T cell receptor beta chains from one sample in a study of blood T cell repertoires in COVID-19. Assay used: immunoSEQ multiplex PCR; TCRdb lists only in-frame clones, some missing. The table lists some 190,000 clones, 70% to 90% of them singletons. Sequenced: peripheral blood. The receptor set was obtained from a woman aged 40 to 50 who had recovered from COVID-19. Each CDR3 is given without its conserved first and last residue.

TRBV9 | ASSVEGNRYSGNTIY
TRBV2 | ASSTRDYIIYEQY
TRBV5-1 | ASSTGSNSPLH
TRBV6-6 | ASAAMEIPLTYGYT
TRBV7-9 | ASSPEPVNTEAF
TRBV27 | ASSPRGLTYEQY
TRBV3-1/TRBV3-2 | ASSTGGDGANVLT
TRBV2 | ARAKGTGARRANVLT
TRBV7-2 | ASSLVGAYSNQPQH
TRBV7-9 | ASRTRRENTEAF
TRBV13 | ASSSGQGIYEQY
TRBV6-2/TRBV6-3 | ASSSQGAGATDTQY
TRBV28 | ASSFLSGTDTQY
TRBV27 | ATGGQGDYNEQF
TRBV4-3 | ASSQGLQGAPGKLF
TRBV19 | ASSAWDTTNYGYT
TRBV12-3/TRBV12-4 | ASSLGEIYGYT
TRBV19 | ATKPGTWSTDTQY
TRBV7-2 | ASSLVPLSDTQY
TRBV4-1 | ASSQDTGGANTGELF
TRBV6-5 | ASIEANYGYT
TRBV30 | AWSLGTSGRAITDTQY
TRBV19 | ASSIDRGDTQY
TRBV28 | ASSDLRVVAEAF
TRBV5-1 | ASSLSGTTTDTQY
TRBV5-1 | ASSQSSGDQPQH
TRBV6-5 | ASMGTGGYNEQF
TRBV12-3/TRBV12-4 | AIGTGAREQY
TRBV7-2 | ASSFGTGGQPQH
TRBV29-1 | SVVQGTGELF
TRBV7-9 | ASSLSGGVEKLF
TRBV27 | ASSWDGRSDTQY
TRBV3-1/TRBV3-2 | ASSRESAGANVLT
TRBV5-1 | ASSLWGDSTDTQY
TRBV25-1 | ASSESAQGNTEAF
TRBV2 | ASRPDGTASYEQY
TRBV11-2 | ASSPTLNTEAF
TRBV6-6 | ASSPGLAGGWEQY
TRBV19 | ASSIGTAFQPQH
TRBV10-3 | AISESTGTSAVVYEQF
TRBV28 | ASSFNRVAGNTIY
TRBV28 | ASSSVWGRTNEKLF
TRBV30 | AWRAMGLIKGYT
TRBV3-1/TRBV3-2 | ASSQGLGYNEQF
TRBV11-2 | ASSRQTGTNTEAF
TRBV2 | ASSTGASGNTIY
TRBV5-6 | ASSLAGTDSYEQY
TRBV6-5 | ASNPRTGLGEQY
TRBV28 | ASTLTSGSQDEQY
TRBV3-1/TRBV3-2 | ASSQGLGGTYEQY
TRBV19 | ASTPRSSTDTQY